The 31 T cell receptor beta chains below come from one sample, sequenced in a study of persistence of HIV-infected CD4 T cells. Sequencing used immunoSEQ version 4 in survey mode. Generated by immunoSEQ multiplex PCR, the TCRdb table keeps only in-frame clones and is missing some. The repertoire has about 48,000 clones, around 80% of them found once; the top ten carry about 3%. Stimulation used 10 ug/mL lysate from CMV-infected fibroblasts. Memory cells lacking CD40L and CD69 with high CD45RO were sorted. No cognate antigen is known for these TCRs. Specimen: CD4+ T cells sorted from PBMCs after roughly 18-hour stimulation, collected from a patient who received antiretroviral therapy. These receptors all come from an adult man with HIV who was CMV-seropositive.

The CDR3 reads CASSTNTGGLETQYF. DNA of the CDR3: TGTGCCAGCAGCACAAACACAGGGGGCTTAGAGACCCAGTACTTC. The V call is TRBV7-2, the J call TRBJ2-5, with TRBD1 matching 9 bases. There are 15 residues in the CDR3. V dropped 5 bases and J dropped 4; count of bases not matched to a gene: 8. Germline V gives CDR1 SGHTA, CDR2 FQGNSA.

This clone came up a few times. The chain recombines TRBV10-3 with TRBJ1-2, with D possibly matching TRBD1 (5 bases). The CDR3 covers 11 residues. CDR1 is ENHRY and CDR2 is SYGVKD in the germline V gene. Trimming left V 4 bases short and J 7 bases short, with 7 bases between. DNA for the CDR3: TGTGCCATCAGTGGACAGTTTGGCTACACCTTC. Protein sequence: CAISGQFGYTF.

This clone has a handful of counts. The V and J genes are TRBV12-2 and TRBJ2-5; the table names TRBD1, a call not compared with the DNA. TRBV12-2 is tagged as a pseudogene. This CDR3 comprises 16 residues. CDR3 amino acids: CASRLVQGIPQETQYF. Written as DNA, the CDR3 is TGTGCAAGTCGCTTAGTACAGGGGATCCCTCAAGAGACCCAGTACTTC.

This sequence joins TRBV9 and TRBJ2-7, with D perhaps TRBD1 (6 bases). The germline V gene has CDR1 SGDLS and CDR2 YYNGEE. Trimming left V 3 bases short and J 2 bases short, with 15 bases between. CDR3 length: 15 residues. DNA of the CDR3: TGTGCCAGCAGCGCCGCGGGCAGGGGAACCTACGAGCAGTACTTC. This sequence encodes CASSAAGRGTYEQYF.

The V and J genes are TRBV19 and TRBJ2-5; 9 positions agree with TRBD1. The CDR3 runs 15 residues. The germline gives CDR1 LNHDA, CDR2 SQIVND (reference sequence). After removal of 3 bases from V and 1 base from J, the junction contained 3 bases not matched to a gene. The CDR3 loop is CASSMGQGRQETQYF. The CDR3 DNA sequence: TGTGCCAGTAGTATGGGACAGGGCCGCCAAGAGACCCAGTACTTC.

The DNA for the CDR3 is TGTGCCAGCAGCCTAGCAGGGGCTTCTGGGGCCAACGTCCTGACTTTC. Translated: CASSLAGASGANVLTF. The chain recombines TRBV21-1 with TRBJ2-6; TRBD1, the D gene given by the table, was not confirmed from the DNA. TRBV21-1 is flagged as a pseudogene. CDR3 size: 16 residues.

The CDR3 sequence is CASSRGQGGVNTEAFF. CDR3 nucleotide sequence: TGCGCCAGCAGCCGCGGACAGGGTGGGGTGAACACTGAAGCTTTCTTT. The chain employs TRBV5-1 and TRBJ1-1; TRBD1 aligns across 8 bases. Germline V gene sequence: CDR1 SGHRS, CDR2 YFSETQ. This CDR3 has 16 amino acids. With V trimmed by 4 bases and J by 0 bases, 8 bases remained unmatched.

This sequence joins TRBV7-6 and TRBJ1-6, with D perhaps TRBD1 (5 bases). Germline V gene lookup returns CDR1 SGHVS and CDR2 FNYEAQ. This CDR3 has 14 amino acids. V lost 2 bases to trimming and J lost 10 bases, with 12 bases between them. The CDR3 nucleotides are TGTGCCAGCAGCTTATCTGGGGCGGCATCACCCCTCCACTTT. Protein: CASSLSGAASPLHF. Using reference TRBV7-6 and TRBJ1-6 for the parts outside the CDR3, the full variable domain is GAGVSQSPRYKVTKRGQDVALRCDPISGHVSLYWYRQALGQGPEFLTYFNYEAQQDKSGLPNDRFSAERPEGSISTLTIQRTEQRDSAMYRCASSLSGAASPLHFGNGTRLTVT.

This chain joins TRBV19 and TRBJ1-4; D gene uncertain. The germline CDR1 and CDR2 sequences are LNHDA and SQIVND (reference sequence). V lost 3 bases, J lost 7 bases, and 21 bases lay in between. The CDR3 has 17 residues. Here the CDR3 DNA reads TGTGCCAGTAGTATCCAGCCTCGCGTTCGGGGAGGTGAAAAACTGTTTTTT. Residues: CASSIQPRVRGGEKLFF.

The chain couples TRBV6-6 to TRBJ1-1, with a tentative D call TRBD1 (6 bases). V lost 9 bases to trimming and J lost 4 bases, with 12 bases between them. The CDR3 extends over 12 amino acids. The germline V gene has CDR1 MNHNY and CDR2 SVGAGI (reference sequence). The DNA of the CDR3 is TGTGCCAGTAACGGAGGGGGCACTGAAGCTTTCTTT. Its translation is CASNGGGTEAFF.

The chain employs TRBV7-3 and TRBJ1-1; TRBD1 might be the D (5 bases). The CDR3 extends over 14 amino acids. V was shortened by 3 bases and J by 3 bases, with 11 bases between the two germline ends. Germline CDR1 and CDR2: SGHTA and FQGTGA. Here the CDR3 reads CASSLGEGYTEAFF. Written as DNA, the CDR3 is TGTGCCAGCAGCTTGGGGGAGGGGTACACTGAAGCTTTCTTT.

The chain uses TRBV19 and TRBJ2-1; 12 bases map to TRBD2. The V gene end was trimmed by 4 bases and the J gene end by 8 bases; junction bases not matched to a gene: 6. This CDR3 region has 15 residues. CDR1 and CDR2 from the germline V gene are LNHDA and SQIVND (reference sequence). This CDR3 is CASSSRTSGTHEQFF. The DNA for the CDR3 is TGTGCCAGTAGTAGCCGGACTAGCGGGACCCATGAGCAGTTCTTC.

The chain couples TRBV19 to TRBJ1-5; 12 bases fit TRBD1. Germline loops: CDR1 LNHDA, CDR2 SQIVND (reference sequence). The CDR3 is 16 amino acids. The junction had 12 bases not matched to a gene; V was cut back by 8 bases and J by 7 bases. CDR3 nucleotides: TGTGCCAGTTTTTCCGGGACAGGGGGCCTGAACCAGCCCCAGCATTTT. It specifies CASFSGTGGLNQPQHF.

This clone came up once. The chain employs TRBV19 and TRBJ1-2, with 12 bases identical to TRBD1. The CDR3 has 16 residues. CDR1 and CDR2 (germline): LNHDA, SQIVND (reference sequence). Trimming cost V 0 bases and J 7 bases; bases outside gene matches: 6. The CDR3: CASSIDLGQGAGGYTF. The CDR3 DNA follows: TGTGCCAGTAGTATAGATCTGGGACAGGGGGCCGGTGGCTACACCTTC.

This sequence joins TRBV5-1 and TRBJ2-7; D is uncertain. V was trimmed by 5 bases and J by 2 bases, leaving 11 bases between them. The CDR3 has 13 amino acids. Germline lookup yields CDR1 SGHRS and CDR2 YFSETQ. The CDR3 here is CASSRGETYEQYF. In DNA form, the CDR3 reads TGCGCCAGCAGTCGTGGCGAAACCTACGAGCAGTACTTC.

This sequence joins TRBV6-2 or TRBV6-3 and TRBJ1-2; D is unclear. V was shortened by 2 bases and J by 2 bases, with 6 bases between the two germline ends. The CDR3 runs to 13 residues. Germline-derived CDR1 and CDR2 are MNHEY and SVGEGT. The CDR3 DNA follows: TGTGCCAGCAGTTACCGGGTCAACTATGGCTACACCTTC. Amino acid sequence: CASSYRVNYGYTF.

The rearrangement joins TRBV4-3 to TRBJ2-3; D uncertain. Germline-derived CDR1 and CDR2 are LGHNA and YSLEER. V gave up 0 bases and J gave up 4 bases, with 11 bases separating them. This CDR3 contains 15 residues. CDR3: CASSQDLGPPDTQYF. The CDR3 DNA is TGCGCCAGCAGCCAAGATTTAGGGCCTCCAGATACGCAGTATTTT.

The J gene is TRBJ2-1, the V gene TRBV7-2, with D maybe TRBD2 (6 bases). Germline V gives CDR1 SGHTA, CDR2 FQGNSA. Trimming took 5 bases from V and 5 from J, leaving 13 bases between them. This CDR3 is built from 14 residues. The CDR3 sequence: CASSLGGGNNEQFF. The CDR3 region has the DNA TGTGCCAGCAGCCTCGGGGGAGGAAACAATGAGCAGTTCTTC.

This chain links TRBV10-3 with TRBJ2-7; 10 positions agree with TRBD1. This CDR3 region has 14 residues. Germline V gives CDR1 ENHRY, CDR2 SYGVKD. The trim removed 11 bases at V and 4 bases at J, leaving 11 bases unmatched. This CDR3 reads CASVRDRGGYEQYF. The CDR3 coding sequence is TGTGCCTCGGTGAGGGACAGGGGAGGGTACGAGCAGTACTTC.

The rearrangement links TRBV27 to TRBJ1-2, with TRBD1 matching 9 bases. This CDR3 is built from 18 residues. Germline V gives CDR1 MNHEY, CDR2 SMNVEV (reference sequence). Unmatched junction bases numbered 16, after V lost 8 bases and J lost 0 bases. CDR3 protein: CASRDREAAVPANYGYTF. CDR3 in DNA: TGTGCCAGCCGGGACAGGGAGGCTGCGGTTCCCGCTAACTATGGCTACACCTTC.

The chain has TRBV27 and TRBJ2-1, with D perhaps TRBD2 (7 bases). Germline V gene lookup returns CDR1 MNHEY and CDR2 SMNVEV (reference sequence). The CDR3 spans 16 residues. V was shortened by 2 bases and J by 4 bases, with 15 bases between the two germline ends. CDR3 in amino acids: CASSLGGGPLYNEQFF. The CDR3 region has the DNA TGTGCCAGCAGTTTAGGGGGGGGCCCACTATACAATGAGCAGTTCTTC.

The V call is TRBV4-3, the J call TRBJ1-6, with 9 bases fitting TRBD1. The CDR3 is 15 residues long. V lost 4 bases to trimming and J lost 5 bases; unmatched junction nucleotides: 3. Germline V gene data show CDR1 as LGHNA and CDR2 as YSLEER. As DNA, the CDR3 is TGCGCCAGCAGCCTCAGGACAGGGGATAATTCACCCCTCCACTTT. It specifies CASSLRTGDNSPLHF.

This chain connects TRBV3-1 (or the pseudogene TRBV3-2) to TRBJ1-6, with 7 nucleotides matching TRBD1. The CDR3 extends over 16 amino acids. The germline CDR1 and CDR2 sequences are LGHDT and YNNKEL (reference sequence). Trimming removed 1 base from V and 7 bases from J; junction bases left unmatched: 7. The CDR3 region has the DNA TGTGCCAGCAGCCAAGCTGTGGGACAGAACAATTCACCCCTCCACTTT. It encodes CASSQAVGQNNSPLHF.

V is TRBV13 and J is TRBJ1-2, with D hard to call. The germline V and J ends were trimmed by 3 bases and 4 bases, with 18 bases remaining between them. The germline V gene has CDR1 PRHDT and CDR2 FYEKMQ (reference sequence). The length of the CDR3 is 16 residues. CDR3 residues: CASSFWERPTIYGYTF. The DNA of the CDR3 is TGTGCCAGCAGCTTCTGGGAGAGACCCACGATCTATGGCTACACCTTC.

This clone was seen a few times. The chain uses TRBV6-5 and TRBJ1-1; D unclear. V was clipped by 6 bases and J by 8 bases, with 7 bases between them. Germline V lookup: CDR1 MNHEY, CDR2 SVGAGI. The CDR3 is 10 amino acids. CDR3 amino acids: CASRRNEAFF. In DNA, the CDR3 is TGTGCCAGCAGGAGGAACGAAGCTTTCTTT.

The rearrangement links TRBV5-1 to TRBJ2-1, with D possibly called TRBD1 or TRBD2 (5 bases each). The CDR3 consists of 14 residues. V was shortened by 4 bases and J by 0 bases, with 8 bases between the two germline ends. Germline loops: CDR1 SGHRS, CDR2 YFSETQ. In DNA, the CDR3 is TGCGCCAGCAGCCGGGACGCCTCCTACAATGAGCAGTTCTTC. Its protein is CASSRDASYNEQFF.

The V call is TRBV2, the J call TRBJ1-5; TRBD1 aligns across 7 bases. J gave up 3 bases and V 5 bases, and 7 bases lay outside the gene matches. The CDR3 has 15 amino acids. Germline CDR1 reads SNHLY; CDR2 reads FYNNEI. This CDR3 is CASSRDSSLNQPQHF. The CDR3 DNA is TGTGCCAGCAGTCGGGACAGTAGCCTCAATCAGCCCCAGCATTTT.

This chain joins TRBV2 and TRBJ2-1; D perhaps matches TRBD2 (7 bases). The CDR3 runs to 15 residues. Germline V CDR1 and CDR2: SNHLY, FYNNEI. The ends were cut back, 7 bases at V and 0 bases at J, with 13 bases in the middle. The CDR3 here is CASTEGGNSYNEQFF. The CDR3 region has the DNA TGTGCCAGCACGGAGGGGGGGAACTCCTACAATGAGCAGTTCTTC.

This clone showed up just a few times. The CDR3 coding sequence is TGTGCCAGCAGTGGATCAGCGAACACTGAAGCTTTCTTT. This gives the protein CASSGSANTEAFF. The chain couples TRBV2 to TRBJ1-1, with unresolved D. Germline V gives CDR1 SNHLY, CDR2 FYNNEI. The length of the CDR3 is 13 residues. The V gene lost 4 bases and the J gene lost 1 base, with 7 bases spanning the gap.

V gene TRBV9 combines with J gene TRBJ1-2; no reliable D call. The germline CDR1 and CDR2 sequences are SGDLS and YYNGEE. Trimming took off 3 bases at V and 8 bases at J, with 17 bases between the two ends. The CDR3 spans 14 residues. Written as DNA, the CDR3 is TGTGCCAGCAGCGCACGTCGGGGAGAGCAGGGCTACACCTTC. Protein: CASSARRGEQGYTF.

This chain joins TRBV18 and TRBJ2-5; 8 bases are shared with TRBD1. Trimming removed 3 bases from V and 3 bases from J; junction bases left unmatched: 3. Germline CDR1 KGHSH, CDR2 LQKENI. The CDR3 consists of 14 residues. The chain's CDR3 is CASSPLTGEETQYF. The DNA of the CDR3 is TGTGCCAGCTCACCTTTGACAGGGGAAGAGACCCAGTACTTC.